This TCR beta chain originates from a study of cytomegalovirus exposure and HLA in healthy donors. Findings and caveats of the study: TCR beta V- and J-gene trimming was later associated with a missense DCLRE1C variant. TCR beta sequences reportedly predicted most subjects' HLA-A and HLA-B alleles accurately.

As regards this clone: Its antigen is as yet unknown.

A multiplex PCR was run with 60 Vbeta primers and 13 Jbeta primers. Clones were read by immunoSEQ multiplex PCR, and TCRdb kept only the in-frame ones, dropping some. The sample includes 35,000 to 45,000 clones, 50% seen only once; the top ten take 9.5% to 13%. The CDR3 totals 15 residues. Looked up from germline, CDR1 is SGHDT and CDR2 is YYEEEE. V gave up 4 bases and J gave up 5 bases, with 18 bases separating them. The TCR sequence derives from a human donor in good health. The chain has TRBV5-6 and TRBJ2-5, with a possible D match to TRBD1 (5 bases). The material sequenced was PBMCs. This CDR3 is CASSRPSGAWETQYF. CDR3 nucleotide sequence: TGTGCCAGCAGCCGGCCATCTGGGGCTTGGGAGACCCAGTACTTC.